What follows describes a single T cell receptor (beta chain). CDR1 SGHTA and CDR2 FQGNSA come from the germline V gene. With 5 bases removed from V and 8 bases from J, the gap between germline ends came to 8 bases. The CDR3 contains 11 residues. The data were taken from a study of blood T cell repertoires in COVID-19. Looking at the study overall: In each case, the material was cDNA or gDNA derived from T cells, B-cell-depleted T cells, or PBMCs.

The authors' processing: Nucleated cell number was recorded as an estimate derived from reference gene primer amplification. Sequencing was performed with immunoSEQ multiplex PCR; in TCRdb, only in-frame clones are kept and a portion is missing. From that table come the V and J calls and clone size; the DNA was used to work out D and trimming. Among about 75,000 clones listed, roughly 84% were seen once. Sequences were obtained from peripheral blood. This TCR came from a woman between 45 and 65 years old with acute or convalescent COVID-19. The V call is TRBV7-2, the J call TRBJ2-3, with D uncertain. The CDR3 is CASSALTTQYF. The DNA for the CDR3 is TGTGCCAGCAGCGCCCTAACTACGCAGTATTTT.